Listed here is a single TCR beta chain. What it binds is not known. This sample stems from a study of vaccination effects on CD4 cells after COVID-19. Using viral peptide pools, the ViraFEST assay grew out antigen-specific CD4+ T cells prior to sequencing. Having been cultured for 10 days, the cells underwent CD4+ T cell isolation. Infection with SARS-CoV-2 occurred in the person between March and December 2020, and PCR confirmed it. TCRdb's copy holds only in-frame clones and misses some; the assay was immunoSEQ multiplex PCR. The table has around 75,000 clones, around 70% seen once. This specimen was CD4+ T cells from PBMCs cultured with HIV peptides, taken before COVID-19 vaccination. Documented subset: HIV-1 Nef peptide pool negative control/reference culture. The sequence was collected from a human donor who had a prior SARS-CoV-2 infection.

The CDR3 protein is CASRPPGFSGNTIYF. The CDR3 DNA reads TGTGCCAGCAGGCCACCAGGATTCTCTGGAAACACCATATATTTT. The rearrangement joins TRBV6-5 to TRBJ1-3; D is ambiguous. This CDR3 has 15 residues. V was clipped by 6 bases and J by 0 bases, with 12 bases between them. CDR1 MNHEY and CDR2 SVGAGI come from the germline V gene.